Below, 32 T cell receptor beta chains from the same sample are listed, as sequenced in a study of blood T cell repertoires in COVID-19. The table came from immunoSEQ multiplex PCR; TCRdb's copy has only in-frame clones and leaves some out. The sample has about 64,000 clones, about 88% seen once. The source material was peripheral blood. These receptor sequences come from a man aged 65 to 79 with acute or convalescent COVID-19.

The rearrangement links TRBV7-9 to TRBJ2-2, with 7 nucleotides matching TRBD1. Germline V gives CDR1 SEHNR, CDR2 FQNEAQ (reference sequence). Germline trimming cut 5 bases from V and 8 bases from J; bases unmatched to any gene: 5. This CDR3 is 13 amino acids long. The CDR3 sequence: CASSPGGFGELFF. The CDR3 DNA is TGTGCCAGCAGCCCAGGGGGATTTGGGGAGCTGTTTTTT.

The chain combines TRBV6-1 with TRBJ2-5, with 8 positions matching TRBD2. This CDR3 spans 18 amino acids. Germline assignment: CDR1 MNHNS and CDR2 SASEGT. With 1 base clipped from V and 4 bases from J, the junction kept 14 bases outside the gene matches. The CDR3 is CASSEEWLGLGIGETQYF. The DNA of the CDR3 is TGTGCCAGCAGTGAAGAGTGGTTGGGACTAGGGATAGGAGAGACCCAGTACTTC.

The chain uses TRBV29-1 and TRBJ2-7, with 9 bases that match TRBD1. J was trimmed by 6 bases and V by 4 bases; bases with no gene match: 7. This CDR3 has 13 amino acids. Germline V gives CDR1 SQVTM, CDR2 ANQGSEA. CDR3 nucleotide sequence: TGCAGCGTTGGGGGGACAGGGCAGCGCGAGCAGTACTTC. This encodes CSVGGTGQREQYF.

The chain links TRBV19 to TRBJ1-5; D is perhaps TRBD1 (5 bases). V was trimmed by 0 bases and J by 1 base, leaving 16 bases between them. In germline, CDR1 is LNHDA, CDR2 SQIVND (reference sequence). The CDR3 consists of 18 residues. This CDR3 reads CASSIDLTGRVSNQPQHF. The CDR3 DNA follows: TGTGCCAGTAGTATAGATCTCACCGGCAGGGTGAGCAATCAGCCCCAGCATTTT.

The chain links TRBV24-1 to TRBJ2-5; 12 nucleotides match TRBD1. CDR1 is KGHDR and CDR2 is SFDVKD in the germline V gene. The CDR3 runs 16 residues. V lost 2 bases, J lost 5 bases, and 5 bases stayed unmatched. The chain's CDR3 is CATSDSPGQGAETQYF. CDR3 coding DNA: TGTGCCACCAGTGATTCGCCGGGACAGGGGGCTGAGACCCAGTACTTC.

This clone was counted once. This chain links TRBV5-1 with TRBJ2-3; maybe TRBD2 (7 bases). The CDR3 spans 16 residues. V lost 0 bases, J lost 3 bases, and 14 bases lay in between. Germline CDR1 SGHRS, CDR2 YFSETQ. CDR3 nucleotide sequence: TGCGCCAGCAGCTTGGCCGGGGGGCGTGAGACAGATACGCAGTATTTT. Translating gives CASSLAGGRETDTQYF.

This chain links TRBV6-6 with TRBJ2-7; 9 positions agree with TRBD2. V lost 0 bases, J lost 2 bases, and 5 bases stayed unmatched. In germline, CDR1 is MNHNY, CDR2 SVGAGI (reference sequence). There are 16 residues in the CDR3. The CDR3 DNA reads TGTGCCAGCAGTTACTCGGGCGCTAGCGGGACCTACGAGCAGTACTTC. It specifies CASSYSGASGTYEQYF.

This chain joins TRBV7-9 and TRBJ1-6; D ambiguous. Germline-derived CDR1 and CDR2 are SEHNR and FQNEAQ (reference sequence). The V end was cut by 5 bases, the J end by 9 bases, with 20 bases between. This CDR3 comprises 16 residues. DNA of the CDR3: TGTGCCAGCAGCCGAATGGGCCCCTCCGTAATTTCACCCCTCCACTTT. The encoded protein is CASSRMGPSVISPLHF.

V gene TRBV5-8 combines with J gene TRBJ2-7; D is perhaps TRBD1 (5 bases). The CDR3 has 12 residues. Germline V CDR1 and CDR2: SGHTS, YDEGEE. Trimming removed 3 bases at V and 8 bases at J, with 12 bases between. CDR3 protein: CASSSLREKQYF. In DNA, the CDR3 is TGTGCCAGCAGCTCACTCAGGGAAAAGCAGTACTTC.

This clone appeared a single time. V and J are TRBV19 and TRBJ1-1, with D perhaps TRBD1 (5 bases). The V gene lost 0 bases and the J gene lost 2 bases, with 13 bases spanning the gap. This CDR3 is built from 16 residues. Germline V gene data show CDR1 as LNHDA and CDR2 as SQIVND (reference sequence). CDR3 sequence reads: CASSIDREIPNTEAFF. The CDR3 DNA follows: TGTGCCAGTAGTATAGACAGGGAAATTCCAAACACTGAAGCTTTCTTT.

J is TRBJ2-7 and V is TRBV6-1, with 8 bases identical to TRBD2. Germline values: CDR1 MNHNS, CDR2 SASEGT. The CDR3 has 16 residues. V shed 0 bases and J 3 bases; nucleotides not matched to a gene: 7. The CDR3 loop is CASSEASSGRHYEQYF. CDR3 DNA sequence: TGTGCCAGCAGTGAAGCGTCTAGCGGGCGCCACTACGAGCAGTACTTC.

V is TRBV19 and J is TRBJ1-1; 10 positions match TRBD1. This CDR3 is 15 amino acids long. The V and J ends lost 6 bases and 3 bases, in that order; junction bases with no gene match: 7. Per germline, CDR1 LNHDA and CDR2 SQIVND (reference sequence). CDR3 DNA sequence: TGTGCCAGTAGCGGACAGGGGGGACAGTACACTGAAGCTTTCTTT. It yields the protein CASSGQGGQYTEAFF.

The gene calls are TRBV5-1 and TRBJ2-5, with a weak D call TRBD2 (6 bases). V gave up 0 bases and J gave up 3 bases, with 9 bases separating them. The CDR3 loop spans 14 amino acids. In germline, CDR1 is SGHRS, CDR2 YFSETQ. CDR3 loop: CASSLEGGEETQYF. The CDR3 DNA follows: TGCGCCAGCAGCTTGGAGGGCGGGGAAGAGACCCAGTACTTC.

V and J are TRBV6-1 and TRBJ2-3; D remains ambiguous. The germline gives CDR1 MNHNS, CDR2 SASEGT. V was cut by 8 bases and J by 1 base, with 16 bases left in between. This CDR3 region has 15 residues. The CDR3 sequence is CASRFSSGGTDTQYF. The CDR3 DNA reads as TGTGCCAGCCGCTTCAGTTCCGGAGGCACAGATACGCAGTATTTT.

To note about this clone: The sample holds other DNA sequences that translate to the same CDR3. The chain joins TRBV27 to TRBJ1-1, with D possibly being TRBD1 (6 bases). The germline CDR1 and CDR2 sequences are MNHEY and SMNVEV (reference sequence). The CDR3 is 13 amino acids. With 3 bases removed from V and 2 bases from J, the gap between germline ends came to 7 bases. This CDR3 is CASSLTGNTEAFF. As DNA, the CDR3 is TGTGCCAGCAGTTTGACAGGAAACACTGAAGCTTTCTTT.

This clone was recorded once. The genes are TRBV19 and TRBJ1-5; a possible D gene is TRBD1 (5 bases). CDR3 length: 14 residues. CDR1 and CDR2 from the germline V gene are LNHDA and SQIVND (reference sequence). V was shortened by 3 bases and J by 6 bases, with 12 bases between the two germline ends. CDR3 region: CASSIGRVAQPQHF. In DNA, the CDR3 is TGTGCCAGTAGTATTGGCAGGGTGGCTCAGCCCCAGCATTTT.

The chain uses TRBV9 and TRBJ1-1, with a possible D match to TRBD1 (5 bases). V was trimmed by 4 bases and J by 1 base, leaving 17 bases between them. This CDR3 has 16 residues. Germline V gene sequence: CDR1 SGDLS, CDR2 YYNGEE. CDR3 sequence (DNA): TGTGCCAGCAGCCCTACGGGGGGTCCGGGGAACACTGAAGCTTTCTTT. Translation: CASSPTGGPGNTEAFF.

The chain uses TRBV19 and TRBJ2-7; weak D call: TRBD2 (6 bases). Germline V gene sequence: CDR1 LNHDA, CDR2 SQIVND (reference sequence). The CDR3 is 15 amino acids. Trimming removed 3 bases from V and 0 bases from J, with 12 bases in between. The CDR3 sequence is CASSIKRESSYEQYF. CDR3 bases: TGTGCCAGTAGTATTAAACGGGAGAGCTCCTACGAGCAGTACTTC. The whole variable domain, filled in from reference TRBV19 and TRBJ2-7, reads DGGITQSPKYLFRKEGQNVTLSCEQNLNHDAMYWYRQDPGQGLRLIYYSQIVNDFQKGDIAEGYSVSREKKESFPLTVTSAQKNPTAFYLCASSIKRESSYEQYFGPGTRLTVT.

This chain connects TRBV12-5 to TRBJ2-1; D unresolved. The CDR3 loop spans 14 amino acids. The V gene's germline CDR1 is LGHNT and CDR2 FRNRAP. V dropped 3 bases and J dropped 0 bases, with 6 bases sitting between them. The CDR3 nucleotides read TGTGCTAGTGGTTTTGAGAGCTCCTACAATGAGCAGTTCTTC. This sequence encodes CASGFESSYNEQFF.

This CDR3 reads CASSQGLAVYNEQFF. As DNA, the CDR3 is TGCGCCAGCAGCCAAGGGCTAGCGGTCTACAATGAGCAGTTCTTC. The V call is TRBV4-3, the J call TRBJ2-1; 7 bases are a match to TRBD2. V dropped 1 base and J dropped 3; count of bases not matched to a gene: 3. CDR3 size: 15 residues. Germline CDR1 reads LGHNA; CDR2 reads YSLEER.

The chain employs TRBV24-1 and TRBJ2-6; D uncertain. CDR3 length: 12 amino acids. Trimming cost V 7 bases and J 4 bases, with 4 bases left between them. Germline loops: CDR1 KGHDR, CDR2 SFDVKD. Written as DNA, the CDR3 is TGTGCCACCAGGAGCGGGGCCAACGTCCTGACTTTC. Residues: CATRSGANVLTF.

The V call is TRBV28, the J call TRBJ1-3, with TRBD1 as a possible D gene (6 bases). The CDR3 covers 15 residues. CDR1 is MDHEN and CDR2 is SYDVKM in the germline V gene. Trimming removed 6 bases at V and 0 bases at J, with 12 bases between. CDR3 DNA: TGTGCCAGCAGGAGACAGGCGCCCTCTGGAAACACCATATATTTT. It is translated as CASRRQAPSGNTIYF.

The chain uses TRBV5-6 and TRBJ2-2, with 8 bases identical to TRBD2. Losses at the gene ends were 4 bases for V and 5 bases for J; bases not matched to a gene: 10. The CDR3 contains 16 residues. Looked up from germline, CDR1 is SGHDT and CDR2 is YYEEEE. In nucleotides, the CDR3 is TGTGCCAGCAGCAGAACCGGGACTAGATTTACCGGGGAGCTGTTTTTT. Residues: CASSRTGTRFTGELFF.

This chain joins TRBV15 and TRBJ2-3, with 8 positions matching TRBD1. CDR1 is LNHNV and CDR2 is YYDKDF in the germline V gene (reference sequence). Trimming cost V 3 bases and J 2 bases; bases outside gene matches: 10. This CDR3 spans 17 amino acids. CDR3 in amino acids: CATSSYPRDRYTDTQYF. In DNA form, the CDR3 reads TGTGCCACCAGCAGTTATCCTAGGGACAGGTACACAGATACGCAGTATTTT.

CDR3 DNA sequence: TGCGCCAGCAGCCAAGATCGGACAGGGAACTATGGCTACACCTTC. Translating gives CASSQDRTGNYGYTF. The chain couples TRBV4-1 to TRBJ1-2; 8 nucleotides line up with TRBD1. The CDR3 sequence is 15 residues long. J gave up 2 bases and V 0 bases, and 2 bases lay outside the gene matches. The germline V gene has CDR1 MGHRA and CDR2 YSYEKL.

CDR3 nucleotides: TGTGCCAGCAGCCAAGCAGGGAACCACTACGAGCAGTACTTC. Its protein product is CASSQAGNHYEQYF. The chain links TRBV14 to TRBJ2-7, with a weak D call TRBD1 (5 bases). The V end lost 1 base, the J end lost 3 bases, and 10 bases lay between the germline ends. The CDR3 totals 14 residues. Germline loops: CDR1 SGHDN, CDR2 FVKESK.

The CDR3 spells CASSEAGGEAGELFF. DNA of the CDR3: TGTGCCAGCAGTGAAGCAGGGGGCGAGGCCGGGGAGCTGTTTTTT. The chain has TRBV6-1 and TRBJ2-2, with TRBD1 identical over 7 bases. The CDR3 contains 15 residues. CDR1 and CDR2 (germline): MNHNS, SASEGT. V trimming: 0 bases; J trimming: 6 bases; junction bases outside the gene matches: 4.

The V call is TRBV6-2 or TRBV6-3, the J call TRBJ2-1, with 9 positions matching TRBD2. Germline CDR1 is MNHEY and CDR2 is SVGEGT. The V and J ends lost 2 bases and 1 base, in that order; junction bases with no gene match: 15. The CDR3 contains 20 residues. The DNA for the CDR3 is TGTGCCAGCAGTTACGAATTGAGCGGGGGGCGCCTGGGGTCCTACAATGAGCAGTTCTTC. This sequence encodes CASSYELSGGRLGSYNEQFF.

The chain recombines TRBV4-3 with TRBJ2-7; D perhaps matches TRBD1 (5 bases). Trimming removed 0 bases at V and 3 bases at J, with 9 bases between. The CDR3 runs to 14 residues. Germline V CDR1 and CDR2: LGHNA, YSLEER. CDR3 bases: TGCGCCAGCAGCCAAGATCAGGGAATCTACGAGCAGTACTTC. This gives the protein CASSQDQGIYEQYF.

This clone was picked up one time. This chain joins TRBV19 and TRBJ1-3, with no clear D. Trimming took 1 base from V and 2 from J, leaving 12 bases between them. Germline values: CDR1 LNHDA, CDR2 SQIVND (reference sequence). The CDR3 runs 16 residues. The CDR3 protein is CASSIAAFGAGNTIYF. The CDR3 DNA reads as TGTGCCAGTAGTATAGCAGCATTCGGGGCTGGAAACACCATATATTTT.

This clone has only one observation. The chain links TRBV4-1 to TRBJ2-4; a possible D gene is TRBD1 (6 bases). Trimming cost V 3 bases and J 5 bases, with 20 bases left between them. CDR3 length: 17 residues. CDR1 and CDR2 (germline): MGHRA, YSYEKL. CDR3 DNA: TGCGCCAGCAGCCAGTCCCCTACCAGGGCAGGGGAAAACATTCAGTACTTC. Protein product: CASSQSPTRAGENIQYF.

The rearrangement links TRBV5-1 to TRBJ2-3, with D perhaps matching TRBD1 (6 bases). V lost 2 bases and J 0 bases, leaving 13 bases between the germline ends. CDR1 and CDR2 from the germline V gene are SGHRS and YFSETQ. The CDR3 has 16 residues. The chain's CDR3 is CASSFVAGASTDTQYF. Written as DNA, the CDR3 is TGCGCCAGCAGCTTTGTGGCAGGGGCCAGCACAGATACGCAGTATTTT.